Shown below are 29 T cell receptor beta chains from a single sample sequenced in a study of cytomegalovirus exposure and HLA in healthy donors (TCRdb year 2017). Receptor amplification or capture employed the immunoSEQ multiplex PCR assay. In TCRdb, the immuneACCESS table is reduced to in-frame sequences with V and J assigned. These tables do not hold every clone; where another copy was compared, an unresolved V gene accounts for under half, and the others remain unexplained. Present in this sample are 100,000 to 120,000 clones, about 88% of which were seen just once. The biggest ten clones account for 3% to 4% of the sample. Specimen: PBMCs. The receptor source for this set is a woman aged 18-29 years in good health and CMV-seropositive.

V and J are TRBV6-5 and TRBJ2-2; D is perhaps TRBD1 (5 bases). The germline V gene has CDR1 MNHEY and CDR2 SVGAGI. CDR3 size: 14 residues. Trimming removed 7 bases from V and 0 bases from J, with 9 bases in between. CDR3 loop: CASTQGANTGELFF. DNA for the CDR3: TGTGCCAGCACCCAGGGCGCGAACACCGGGGAGCTGTTTTTT.

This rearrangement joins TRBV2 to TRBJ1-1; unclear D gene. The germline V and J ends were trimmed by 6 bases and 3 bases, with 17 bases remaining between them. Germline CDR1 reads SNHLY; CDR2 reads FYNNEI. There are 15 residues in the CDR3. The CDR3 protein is CASSPRGAKDTEAFF. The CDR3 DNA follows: TGTGCCAGCAGCCCAAGAGGAGCAAAGGACACTGAAGCTTTCTTT.

The CDR3 spells CAISDPSGSLLPGANVLTF. The CDR3 DNA reads as TGTGCCATCAGTGACCCAAGCGGGTCCCTCCTTCCTGGGGCCAACGTCCTGACTTTC. The chain links TRBV10-3 to TRBJ2-6, with D perhaps TRBD2 (6 bases). Per germline, CDR1 ENHRY and CDR2 SYGVKD. The CDR3 runs 19 residues. V was clipped by 3 bases and J by 2 bases, with 20 bases between them.

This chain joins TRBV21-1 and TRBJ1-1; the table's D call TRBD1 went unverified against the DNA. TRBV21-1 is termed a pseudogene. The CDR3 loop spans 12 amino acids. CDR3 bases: TGTGCCAGCACCACAGGGGGAACTGAAGCTTTCTTT. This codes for CASTTGGTEAFF.

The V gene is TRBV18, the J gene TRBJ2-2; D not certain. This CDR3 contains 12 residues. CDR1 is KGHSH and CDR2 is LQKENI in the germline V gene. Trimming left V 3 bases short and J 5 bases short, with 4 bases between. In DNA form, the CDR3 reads TGTGCCAGCTCACCTATGACCGGGGAGCTGTTTTTT. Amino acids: CASSPMTGELFF.

The CDR3 spells CASSSDRGGEQYF. CDR3 DNA sequence: TGTGCCAGCAGCTCAGACAGGGGTGGCGAGCAGTACTTC. The chain has TRBV7-7 and TRBJ2-7; 8 bases line up with TRBD1. V was pared by 4 bases and J by 6 bases, with 5 bases of the junction left unmatched. This CDR3 is 13 amino acids long. CDR1 and CDR2 (germline): SSHAT, FNYEAQ (reference sequence).

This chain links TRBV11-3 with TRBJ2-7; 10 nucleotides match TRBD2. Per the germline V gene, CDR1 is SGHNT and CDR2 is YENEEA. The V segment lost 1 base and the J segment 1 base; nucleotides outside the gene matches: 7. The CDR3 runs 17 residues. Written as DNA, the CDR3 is TGTGCCAGCAGCTTAGCCCTAGCGGGGGCCTTTTCCTACGAGCAGTACTTC. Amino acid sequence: CASSLALAGAFSYEQYF.

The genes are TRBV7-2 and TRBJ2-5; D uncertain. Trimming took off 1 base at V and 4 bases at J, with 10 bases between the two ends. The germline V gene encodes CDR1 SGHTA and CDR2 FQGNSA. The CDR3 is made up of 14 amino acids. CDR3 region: CASSLGVPPETQYF. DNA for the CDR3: TGTGCCAGCAGCTTAGGAGTTCCCCCAGAGACCCAGTACTTC.

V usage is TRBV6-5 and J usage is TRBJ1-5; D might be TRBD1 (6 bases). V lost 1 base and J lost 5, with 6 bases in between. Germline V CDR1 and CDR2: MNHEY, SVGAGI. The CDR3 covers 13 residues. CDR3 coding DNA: TGTGCCAGCAGTTACTACAGGGATCAGCCCCAGCATTTT. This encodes CASSYYRDQPQHF.

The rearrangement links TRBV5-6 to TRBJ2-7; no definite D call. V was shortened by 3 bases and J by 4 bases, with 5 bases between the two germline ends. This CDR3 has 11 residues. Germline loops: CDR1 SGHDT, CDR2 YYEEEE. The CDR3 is CASSYGYEQYF. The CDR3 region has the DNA TGTGCCAGCAGCTACGGGTACGAGCAGTACTTC.

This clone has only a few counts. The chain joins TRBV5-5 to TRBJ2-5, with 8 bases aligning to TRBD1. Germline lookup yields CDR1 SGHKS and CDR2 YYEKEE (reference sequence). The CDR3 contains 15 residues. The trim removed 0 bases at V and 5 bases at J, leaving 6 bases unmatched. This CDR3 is CASSLGRGRSETQYF. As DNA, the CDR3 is TGTGCCAGCAGCTTGGGCAGGGGGCGTTCTGAGACCCAGTACTTC.

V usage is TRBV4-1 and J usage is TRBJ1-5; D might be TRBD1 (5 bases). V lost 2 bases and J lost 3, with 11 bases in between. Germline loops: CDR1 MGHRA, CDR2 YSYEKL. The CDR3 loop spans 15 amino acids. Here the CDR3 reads CASSQSRQTNQPQHF. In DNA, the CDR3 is TGCGCCAGCAGCCAATCTAGACAGACCAATCAGCCCCAGCATTTT.

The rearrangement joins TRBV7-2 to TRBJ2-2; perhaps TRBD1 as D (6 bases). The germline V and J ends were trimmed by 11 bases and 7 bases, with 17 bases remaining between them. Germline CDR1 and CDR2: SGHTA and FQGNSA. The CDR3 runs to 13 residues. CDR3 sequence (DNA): TGTGCCTGGCTACAGGGAATCAGCGGGGAGCTGTTTTTT. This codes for CAWLQGISGELFF. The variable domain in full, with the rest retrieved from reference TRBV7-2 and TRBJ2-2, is GAGVSQSPSNKVTEKGKDVELRCDPISGHTALYWYRQSLGQGLEFLIYFQGNSAPDKSGLPSDRFSAERTGGSVSTLTIQRTQQEDSAVYLCAWLQGISGELFFGEGSRLTVL.

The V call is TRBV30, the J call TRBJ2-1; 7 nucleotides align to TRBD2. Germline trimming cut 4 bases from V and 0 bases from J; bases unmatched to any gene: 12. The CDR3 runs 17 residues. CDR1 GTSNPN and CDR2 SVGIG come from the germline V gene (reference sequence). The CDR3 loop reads CAWNGPSGSSSYNEQFF. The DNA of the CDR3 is TGTGCCTGGAATGGCCCTAGCGGCTCGAGCTCCTACAATGAGCAGTTCTTC.

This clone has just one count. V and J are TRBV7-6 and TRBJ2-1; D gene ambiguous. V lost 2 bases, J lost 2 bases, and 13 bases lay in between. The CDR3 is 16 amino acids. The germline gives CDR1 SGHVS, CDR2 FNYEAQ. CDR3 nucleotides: TGTGCCAGCAGCTTAAATCCAGGAATTACCTACAATGAGCAGTTCTTC. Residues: CASSLNPGITYNEQFF.

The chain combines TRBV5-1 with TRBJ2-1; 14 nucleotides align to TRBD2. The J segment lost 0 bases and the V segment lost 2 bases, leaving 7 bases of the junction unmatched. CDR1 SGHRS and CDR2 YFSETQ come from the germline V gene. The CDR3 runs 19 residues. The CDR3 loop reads CASSLTTSGRAGSYNEQFF. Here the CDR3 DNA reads TGCGCCAGCAGCTTAACGACTAGCGGGAGGGCCGGCTCCTACAATGAGCAGTTCTTC.

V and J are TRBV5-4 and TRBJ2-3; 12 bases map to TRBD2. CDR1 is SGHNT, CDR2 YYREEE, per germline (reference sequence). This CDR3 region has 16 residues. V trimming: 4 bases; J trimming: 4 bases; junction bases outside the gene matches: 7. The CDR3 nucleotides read TGTGCCAGCAGCGGAACTAGCGGGAGGCTGGCAGATACGCAGTATTTT. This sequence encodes CASSGTSGRLADTQYF.

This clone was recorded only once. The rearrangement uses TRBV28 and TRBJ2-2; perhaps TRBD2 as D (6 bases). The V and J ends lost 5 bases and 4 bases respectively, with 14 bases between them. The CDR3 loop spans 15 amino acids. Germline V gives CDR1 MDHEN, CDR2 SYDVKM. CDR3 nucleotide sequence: TGTGCCAGCAGTCCCCCCGGGGGAAGCACCGGGGAGCTGTTTTTT. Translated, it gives CASSPPGGSTGELFF.

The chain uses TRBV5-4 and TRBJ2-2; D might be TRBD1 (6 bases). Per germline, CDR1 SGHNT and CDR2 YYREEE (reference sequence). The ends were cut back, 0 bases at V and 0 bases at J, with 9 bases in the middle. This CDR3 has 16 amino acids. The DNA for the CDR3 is TGTGCCAGCAGCTTGGCCAGGGGCGCGAACACCGGGGAGCTGTTTTTT. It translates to CASSLARGANTGELFF. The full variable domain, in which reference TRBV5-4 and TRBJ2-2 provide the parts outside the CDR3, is ETGVTQSPTHLIKTRGQQVTLRCSSQSGHNTVSWYQQALGQGPQFIFQYYREEENGRGNFPPRFSGLQFPNYSSELNVNALELDDSALYLCASSLARGANTGELFFGEGSRLTVL.

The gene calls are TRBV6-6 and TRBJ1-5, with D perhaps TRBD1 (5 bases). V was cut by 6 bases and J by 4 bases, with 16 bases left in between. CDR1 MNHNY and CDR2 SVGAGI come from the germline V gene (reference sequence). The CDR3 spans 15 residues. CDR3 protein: CASSFPGGGNQPQHF. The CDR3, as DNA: TGTGCCAGCAGCTTCCCGGGGGGGGGAAATCAGCCCCAGCATTTT.

CDR3 sequence reads: CASSPPGVANYGYTF. The CDR3 nucleotides read TGTGCCAGCAGCCCTCCGGGGGTCGCTAACTATGGCTACACCTTC. This rearrangement joins TRBV11-3 to TRBJ1-2; D is possibly TRBD1 (5 bases). Germline V CDR1 and CDR2: SGHNT, YENEEA. With 5 bases removed from V and 0 bases from J, the gap between germline ends came to 13 bases. This CDR3 is built from 15 residues.

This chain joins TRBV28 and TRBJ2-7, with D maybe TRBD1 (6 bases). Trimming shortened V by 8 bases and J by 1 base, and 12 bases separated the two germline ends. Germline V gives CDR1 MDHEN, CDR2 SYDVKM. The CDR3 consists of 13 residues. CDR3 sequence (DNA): TGTGCCAGCTTGGACAGCCAATCCTACGAGCAGTACTTC. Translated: CASLDSQSYEQYF.

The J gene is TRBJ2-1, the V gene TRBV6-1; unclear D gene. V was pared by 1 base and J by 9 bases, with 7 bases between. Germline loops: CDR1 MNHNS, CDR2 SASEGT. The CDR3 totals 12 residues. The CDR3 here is CASSEERVEQFF. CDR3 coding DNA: TGTGCCAGCAGTGAAGAACGGGTTGAGCAGTTCTTC.

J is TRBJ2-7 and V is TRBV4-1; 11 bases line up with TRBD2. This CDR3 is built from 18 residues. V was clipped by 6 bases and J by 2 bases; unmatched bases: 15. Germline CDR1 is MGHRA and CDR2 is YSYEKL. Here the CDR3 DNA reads TGCGCCAGCAGTGCCCCATTTGCGACTAGCGGGGCAACCTACGAGCAGTACTTC. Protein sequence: CASSAPFATSGATYEQYF.

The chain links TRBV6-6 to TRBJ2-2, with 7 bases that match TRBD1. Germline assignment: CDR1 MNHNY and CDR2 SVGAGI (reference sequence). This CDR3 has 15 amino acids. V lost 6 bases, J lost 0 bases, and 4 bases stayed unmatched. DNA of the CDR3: TGTGCCAGCAGCCCCGGGACAGCGAACACCGGGGAGCTGTTTTTT. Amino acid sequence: CASSPGTANTGELFF.

CDR3 region: CASSLGGSETQYF. DNA of the CDR3: TGTGCCAGCAGCTTGGGAGGGAGTGAGACCCAGTACTTC. The chain couples TRBV5-6 to TRBJ2-5; maybe TRBD2 (5 bases). The length of the CDR3 is 13 residues. V was pared by 0 bases and J by 5 bases, with 8 bases between. Germline assignment: CDR1 SGHDT and CDR2 YYEEEE.

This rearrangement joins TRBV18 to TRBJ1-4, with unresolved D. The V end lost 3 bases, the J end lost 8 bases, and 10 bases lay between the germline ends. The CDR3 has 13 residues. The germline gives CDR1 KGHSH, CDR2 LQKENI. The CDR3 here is CASSPGPSEKLFF. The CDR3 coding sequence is TGTGCCAGCTCACCGGGCCCATCCGAAAAACTGTTTTTT.

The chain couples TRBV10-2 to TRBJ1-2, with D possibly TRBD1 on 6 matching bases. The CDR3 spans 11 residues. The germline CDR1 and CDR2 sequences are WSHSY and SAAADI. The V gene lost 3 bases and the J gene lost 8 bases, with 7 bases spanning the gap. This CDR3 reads CASSDRGGYTF. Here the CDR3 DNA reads TGCGCCAGCAGTGACAGGGGAGGCTACACCTTC.

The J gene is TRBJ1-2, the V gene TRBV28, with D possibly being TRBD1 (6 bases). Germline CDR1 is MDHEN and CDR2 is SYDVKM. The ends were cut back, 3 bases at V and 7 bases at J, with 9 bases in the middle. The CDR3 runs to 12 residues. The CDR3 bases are TGTGCCAGCAGTTTTAGGGGGGGTGGCTACACCTTC. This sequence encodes CASSFRGGGYTF.